Listed here is a single T cell receptor beta chain. Its specificity is not known. The record originates from a study of cytomegalovirus exposure and HLA in healthy donors. Study-level information: HLA-typed donors were the source of some 80 million unique TCRs, which an early data release held. Caucasian-associated ancestry cluster membership applied to approximately 80% of 398 genotyped donors. The study's findings and limits: Cytomegalovirus association was assigned to around 150 TCR beta chains. Most subjects' HLA-A and HLA-B alleles were reportedly predicted from TCR beta sequences.

The CDR3 spans 17 residues. V shed 4 bases, J shed 2 bases, and the junction held 10 bases outside the gene matches. Germline V gene sequence: CDR1 SGHRS, CDR2 YFSETQ. 13 Jbeta primers and 60 Vbeta primers were used for the PCR. The repertoire was sequenced with immunoSEQ multiplex PCR; TCRdb's copy has only in-frame clones and lacks some. The sample yields some 190,000 clones, approximately 80% seen once. V gene TRBV5-1 combines with J gene TRBJ2-5; 11 positions agree with TRBD1. The sequencing input was PBMCs. This receptor was identified in a girl aged 10 to 17 in good health and CMV-seropositive. CDR3 in amino acids: CASSRGPGQGAQETQYF. CDR3 nucleotides: TGCGCCAGCAGCAGGGGGCCCGGACAGGGGGCACAAGAGACCCAGTACTTC.